These 10 T cell receptor beta chains were all obtained from the same sample, sequenced in a study of blood T cell repertoires in COVID-19. The data were produced by immunoSEQ multiplex PCR, yet TCRdb's version contains in-frame clones alone and is incomplete. Here the sample spans 69,000 or so clones, less than 85% being singletons. The sample comprised peripheral blood. The receptor set was obtained from a man aged 50 to 60 with COVID-19, enrolled during active disease.

The genes are TRBV6-5 and TRBJ1-5, with D possibly matching TRBD1 (5 bases). Trimming left V 6 bases short and J 5 bases short, with 11 bases between. Germline values: CDR1 MNHEY, CDR2 SVGAGI. This CDR3 is 13 amino acids long. The CDR3 here is CASSPGGYQPQHF. The CDR3 DNA follows: TGTGCCAGCAGCCCCGGGGGTTATCAGCCCCAGCATTTT.

This clone turned up a few times. V usage is TRBV19 and J usage is TRBJ2-5; the match to TRBD1 covers 8 bases. Trimming removed 6 bases from V and 4 bases from J; junction bases left unmatched: 7. The CDR3 has 14 residues. Germline CDR1 is LNHDA and CDR2 is SQIVND (reference sequence). CDR3 DNA sequence: TGTGCCAGTAGGGACGGACAGGGCGGAGAGACCCAGTACTTC. Residues: CASRDGQGGETQYF.

V is TRBV10-1 and J is TRBJ2-7, with D perhaps matching TRBD1 (5 bases). The germline CDR1 and CDR2 sequences are WNHNN and SYGVQD (reference sequence). The CDR3 has 14 residues. With 6 bases removed from V and 0 bases from J, the gap between germline ends came to 12 bases. The DNA for the CDR3 is TGCGCCAGCAGCGATAGGGGATACTCCTACGAGCAGTACTTC. Amino acids: CASSDRGYSYEQYF.

V is TRBV6-2 or TRBV6-3 and J is TRBJ2-7; TRBD1 is a possible D gene (6 bases). Trimming took off 5 bases at V and 4 bases at J, with 24 bases between the two ends. The CDR3 sequence is 17 residues long. Germline V lookup: CDR1 MNHEY, CDR2 SVGEGT. The chain's CDR3 is CASSHRTRQATRYEQYF. The CDR3 DNA follows: TGTGCCAGCAGTCACCGGACGAGACAGGCTACTAGATACGAGCAGTACTTC.

CDR3 nucleotide sequence: TGTGCCAGCAGTCCCCGGGATAATTCACCCCTCCACTTT. Translated: CASSPRDNSPLHF. The J gene is TRBJ1-6, the V gene TRBV6-2 or TRBV6-3; D gene uncertain. This CDR3 is 13 amino acids long. Trimming took off 5 bases at V and 5 bases at J, with 7 bases between the two ends. The germline V gene encodes CDR1 MNHEY and CDR2 SVGEGT.

The CDR3 DNA follows: TGTGCCAGCAGCGCGACCCCCCAGGGTGATACGCAGTATTTT. Protein product: CASSATPQGDTQYF. This chain connects TRBV9 to TRBJ2-3; possible D gene TRBD1, 5 bases. CDR3 length: 14 residues. Looked up from germline, CDR1 is SGDLS and CDR2 is YYNGEE. V lost 3 bases and J 6 bases, leaving 14 bases between the germline ends. Filled out from reference TRBV9 and TRBJ2-3, the complete variable domain reads DSGVTQTPKHLITATGQRVTLRCSPRSGDLSVYWYQQSLDQGLQFLIQYYNGEERAKGNILERFSAQQFPDLHSELNLSSLELGDSALYFCASSATPQGDTQYFGPGTRLTVL.

This clone has only one observation. DNA of the CDR3: TGTGCCAGCAGCTTAGCGGAGGGTTTGACTGAAGCTTTCTTT. Its protein is CASSLAEGLTEAFF. The rearrangement joins TRBV7-8 to TRBJ1-1; D is undetermined. Germline CDR1 is SGHVS and CDR2 is FQNEAQ. Trimming cost V 0 bases and J 5 bases, with 10 bases left between them. The CDR3 extends over 14 amino acids.

The CDR3 protein is CASSSGQANAYEQYF. As DNA, the CDR3 is TGCGCCAGCAGCTCCGGACAGGCTAACGCCTACGAGCAGTACTTC. The rearrangement uses TRBV5-1 and TRBJ2-7; 7 nucleotides match TRBD1. V shed 3 bases and J 2 bases; nucleotides not matched to a gene: 8. This CDR3 is 15 amino acids long. The germline V gene encodes CDR1 SGHRS and CDR2 YFSETQ. The whole variable domain, remainder taken from reference TRBV5-1 and TRBJ2-7, is KAGVTQTPRYLIKTRGQQVTLSCSPISGHRSVSWYQQTPGQGLQFLFEYFSETQRNKGNFPGRFSGRQFSNSRSEMNVSTLELGDSALYLCASSSGQANAYEQYFGPGTRLTVT.

The chain is built from TRBV7-2 and TRBJ1-2, with 9 nucleotides matching TRBD1. The CDR3 consists of 14 residues. Germline assignment: CDR1 SGHTA and CDR2 FQGNSA. Trimming took 6 bases from V and 4 from J; bases not matched to a gene: 6. DNA of the CDR3: TGTGCCAGCAGTCCGACAGGGGGAACCTATGGCTACACCTTC. As protein: CASSPTGGTYGYTF. The entire variable domain, with the rest obtained from reference TRBV7-2 and TRBJ1-2, is as follows: GAGVSQSPSNKVTEKGKDVELRCDPISGHTALYWYRQSLGQGLEFLIYFQGNSAPDKSGLPSDRFSAERTGGSVSTLTIQRTQQEDSAVYLCASSPTGGTYGYTFGSGTRLTVV.

The CDR3 region is CASSLTGNNSPLHF. The CDR3 bases are TGTGCCAGCAGCCTGACAGGTAACAATTCACCCCTCCACTTT. J is TRBJ1-6 and V is TRBV3-1 (or the pseudogene TRBV3-2), with D possibly matching TRBD1 (6 bases). Germline assignment: CDR1 LGHDT and CDR2 YNNKEL (reference sequence). CDR3 length: 14 residues. V lost 4 bases and J 7 bases, leaving 11 bases between the germline ends.